This T cell receptor (beta chain) was recovered during a study of T-cell reconstitution after alpha-beta-depleted transplantation in children. Ten or more counts support this clonotype. Unique molecular identifiers were incorporated into the prepared TCRbeta library. TCRdb re-derived calls from the PCR reads in MiXCR, one entry per CDR3 protein. This sample has some 640,000 distinct CDR3 sequences, with approximately 15% found just once. CDR1 and CDR2 (germline): SQVTM, ANQGSEA. V was clipped by 7 bases and J by 1 base, with 16 bases between them. The CDR3 totals 14 residues. This clonotype was sampled from a human donor who donated a stem cell graft to a child with acute myeloid leukemia. This material consisted of PBMCs from the stem cell graft donor, taken from the stem cell graft. The rearrangement links TRBV29-1 to TRBJ2-5, with a possible D match to TRBD1 (5 bases). The CDR3 nucleotides read TGCAGCGCAGGGCAGATGAACCTCCAAGAGACCCAGTACTTC. This gives the protein CSAGQMNLQETQYF.